This T cell receptor (beta chain) was sequenced during a study of blood T cell repertoires in COVID-19. At the level of the study: The origin of the acute and convalescent COVID-19 samples was the United States, Italy and Spain.

This CDR3 has 14 amino acids. With 6 bases clipped from V and 2 bases from J, the junction kept 6 bases outside the gene matches. The germline CDR1 and CDR2 sequences are MNHEY and SMNVEV (reference sequence). The method was immunoSEQ multiplex PCR; TCRdb's version includes in-frame clones alone and lacks a portion of them. The sample shows roughly 380,000 clones, 85% of them seen only once. The source material was peripheral blood. The rearrangement joins TRBV27 to TRBJ2-5, with 7 bases fitting TRBD1. The source is a woman under 30 with acute or convalescent COVID-19. CDR3 coding DNA: TGTGCCAGCAGCGAGGACAGGTCTCAAGAGACCCAGTACTTC. Residues: CASSEDRSQETQYF.